These T cell receptor beta chains were read from a single sample in a study of T cells in Graves' hyperthyroidism and ophthalmopathy. One entry per CDR3 protein, called by TCRdb with MiXCR from the multiplex PCR reads. This sample has about 840,000 distinct CDR3 sequences, with roughly 37% found just once. Sequencing was done on a sample of blood. The receptors derive from a man younger than 30 with Graves' hyperthyroidism. Both conserved end residues are trimmed from each CDR3. Each record gives: J gene, clone size, V gene, CDR3 protein. Clone size is not always given. Where it is, it says once, few, many or a class for expanded clones.

TRBJ2-7 | . | TRBV7-9 | ASSAGTPNEQY
TRBJ1-2 | many | TRBV2 | ATKTPGTGHYT
TRBJ1-6 | . | TRBV4-2 | ASSIDRSDNSPLH
TRBJ2-7 | many | TRBV7-2 | ASSRLAGDYEQY
TRBJ2-5 | . | TRBV29-1 | SVDPGTHQETQY
TRBJ2-7 | . | TRBV9 | ASSQGPRSEQY
TRBJ2-5 | . | TRBV6-5 | ASSYSTGASKAQY
TRBJ1-5 | many | TRBV11-2 | ASSSKIGQPQH
TRBJ2-7 | . | TRBV10-3 | ASSEGPLVSYEQY
TRBJ1-1 | . | TRBV19 | ASSMSKNTEAF
TRBJ1-1 | few | TRBV5-4 | ASSLRANAEAF
TRBJ1-3 | . | TRBV7-2 | ASSSYTIY
TRBJ1-1 | . | TRBV7-2 | ASKPGGGGTEAF
TRBJ2-7 | many | TRBV29-1 | STKDGHYEQY
TRBJ1-1 | . | TRBV6-5 | AALNTEAF
TRBJ2-7 | . | TRBV7-2 | ASSRTSGDNYEQY
TRBJ1-5 | . | TRBV29-1 | SVRTSGETQH
TRBJ1-1 | . | TRBV15 | ATSSPDWAGVNTEAF
. | . | TRBV20-1 | SARDPFPGTGAYEQF
TRBJ2-2 | many | TRBV6-6 | ASTRGGELF
TRBJ1-4 | few | TRBV5-4 | ASSSSGTQGEKLF
TRBJ2-7 | . | TRBV4-3 | ASSQDLGSGAYEQY
TRBJ1-1 | once | TRBV9 | ASEAGQREAF
TRBJ1-5 | many | TRBV5-1 | ASSLAGGQPQH
TRBJ2-7 | . | TRBV5-6 | ASSLMGYEQY
TRBJ1-3 | . | TRBV6-5 | ASSYSNSLTSGNTIY
TRBJ2-7 | few | TRBV20-1 | SAGRDRETYEQY
TRBJ1-1 | . | TRBV11-3 | ASSFSRGVVEAF
TRBJ1-2 | many | TRBV5-1 | ASSPQMNYGYT